The rows below give T cell receptor beta chains drawn from one sample of a study of blood T cell repertoires in COVID-19. Profiled with immunoSEQ multiplex PCR; TCRdb holds only in-frame clones, not every one. The sample shows 150,000 to 170,000 clones, 76% of them seen only once. The specimen was peripheral blood. The receptors derive from a woman aged 80 or over with acute or convalescent COVID-19. Both conserved end residues are trimmed from each CDR3.

V: TRBV5-8
CDR3: ASSFDTGYYSNQPQH

V: TRBV29-1
CDR3: SITSGSYNEQF

V: TRBV28
CDR3: ASSRSGGGADTQY

V: TRBV18
CDR3: ASFTGASSGNTIY

V: TRBV3-1/TRBV3-2
CDR3: ASRKTGLNTGELF

V: TRBV6-5
CDR3: ASADRGWHQPQH

V: TRBV9
CDR3: ASSVEGGIGTDTQY

V: TRBV6-2/TRBV6-3
CDR3: ASSILGQETQY

V: TRBV6-2/TRBV6-3
CDR3: ASSDTGYSNQPQH

V: TRBV19
CDR3: ASSMHTGLLNTEAF

V: TRBV6-1
CDR3: ASSARQGGPARTDTQY

V: TRBV5-1
CDR3: ASSSPGQGVEKLF

V: TRBV7-9
CDR3: ASSTLTGVEAF

V: TRBV3-1/TRBV3-2
CDR3: ASSQGDRHYYGYT

V: TRBV7-3
CDR3: ASSAGQGNNEQF

V: TRBV6-2/TRBV6-3
CDR3: ASSYLAGLLDTQY

V: TRBV27
CDR3: ASSFHRTSGSYEQY

V: TRBV5-6
CDR3: ASSSRQGYSGNTIY

V: TRBV30
CDR3: AWGKQGGGYGYT

V: TRBV9
CDR3: ASSGPGTGNEQY

V: TRBV4-1
CDR3: ASSQATAGDTIY

V: TRBV6-2/TRBV6-3
CDR3: ASSYGTSGRPFEQY

V: TRBV9
CDR3: ASSGQGGMNTEAF

V: TRBV7-6
CDR3: ASSLAGEATYNEQF

V: TRBV11-2
CDR3: ASSIGTSGRSLVADTQY

V: TRBV7-8
CDR3: ASSQGGVPNYGYT

V: TRBV18
CDR3: ASSPWQPEGVYGYT

V: TRBV5-1
CDR3: ASSQDGDSGANVLT

V: TRBV9
CDR3: ASSVDGGEQY

V: TRBV7-2
CDR3: ASSLARTGELF

V: TRBV2
CDR3: ASSEGGSTNEKLF

V: TRBV5-6
CDR3: ASSLWLGTSGTEQY

V: TRBV19
CDR3: ASSRQGRGYT

V: TRBV6-2/TRBV6-3
CDR3: ASSRGPGNTIY

V: TRBV20-1
CDR3: SASRTGLKAEAF

V: TRBV9
CDR3: ASSLGLGGRKNTDTQY

V: TRBV6-5
CDR3: ASSRDRAFNSPLH

V: TRBV25-1
CDR3: ASSAPGQPQH

V: TRBV4-2
CDR3: ASSQAGSYNEQF

V: TRBV14
CDR3: ASSQQNGGSPLH

V: TRBV20-1
CDR3: SASRSGTPDTQY

V: TRBV3-1/TRBV3-2
CDR3: ASSHVGTSGADEQF

V: TRBV30
CDR3: AWSGQGNSQPQH

V: TRBV7-9
CDR3: ASSKQTWDTEAF

V: TRBV6-1
CDR3: ASSERGGAVNTEAF

V: TRBV12-5
CDR3: ASGNIQGIGNTEAF

V: TRBV25-1
CDR3: ASSPQGARNSPLH

V: TRBV30
CDR3: AWSIISGSYEQY

V: TRBV19
CDR3: ASSSVRNTEAF

V: TRBV24-1
CDR3: ATSDLSGGYT

V: TRBV5-6
CDR3: ASSFFSGTTPEQY

V: TRBV6-2/TRBV6-3
CDR3: ASSNSQTGFGTDTQY